The table lists the clone carrying this T cell receptor (beta chain) with a few counts. Antigen specificity is unknown. TCRdb redid the calling of the 5' RACE reads with MiXCR, one entry per CDR3 protein. The sample contains 410,000 or so distinct CDR3 sequences, 20% to 30% of which appear only once. Per germline, CDR1 LGHNA and CDR2 YNFKEQ. The CDR3 has 13 residues. V lost 1 base to trimming and J lost 3 bases, with 6 bases between them. The record originates from a study of T-cell memory formation after mild COVID-19. Study-level points and caveats: The main location of contracting CD4+ clones was CM and EM, and that of contracting CD8+ clones was EMRA.

The V call is TRBV4-2, the J call TRBJ1-2; D uncertain. The sequence was obtained from an adult woman who had mild COVID-19 (a few samples of this study predate the infection). Cell type and time point are not known. Input material: PBMCs or a T cell subset sorted from them (not recorded which). CDR3 sequence: CASSQAGDYGYTF. CDR3 nucleotide sequence: TGTGCCAGCAGCCAAGCCGGCGACTATGGCTACACCTTC.